Presented here are 26 T cell receptor beta chains from one specimen sequenced in a study of T cell repertoires in cytomegalovirus infection. TCRdb re-derived calls from the reads in MiXCR, one entry per CDR3 protein. The sample shows some 150,000 distinct CDR3 sequences, about a quarter of them seen only once. Sequencing was performed on PBMCs. Every receptor here comes from a human donor in good health (CMV status not recorded). Some clones in this sample may be carry-over from other donors' samples.

This clonotype was seen a handful of times. This sequence joins TRBV19 and TRBJ2-3; D may be TRBD1 (6 bases). The CDR3 sequence is 14 residues long. Trimming removed 5 bases from V and 2 bases from J, with 11 bases in between. Looked up from germline, CDR1 is LNHDA and CDR2 is SQIVND (reference sequence). The CDR3 spells CASSSQGYTDTQYF. The CDR3 bases are TGTGCCAGTAGTTCCCAGGGGTACACAGATACGCAGTATTTT.

J is TRBJ2-1 and V is TRBV15; 10 bases match TRBD2. J lost 8 bases, V lost 1 base, and 8 bases had no gene match. Germline lookup yields CDR1 LNHNV and CDR2 YYDKDF (reference sequence). This CDR3 comprises 16 residues. CDR3 amino acids: CATSRAEAGGRHEQFF. The CDR3 DNA sequence: TGTGCCACCAGCAGAGCGGAAGCGGGAGGGCGACATGAGCAGTTCTTC.

This rearrangement joins TRBV7-9 to TRBJ2-7, with a possible D match to TRBD1 (8 bases). Trimming took 5 bases from V and 4 from J, leaving 15 bases between them. This CDR3 region has 14 residues. CDR1 SEHNR and CDR2 FQNEAQ come from the germline V gene (reference sequence). The CDR3 DNA reads as TGTGCCAGCAGCCGGGGGGACAGGAATTACGAGCAGTACTTC. It specifies CASSRGDRNYEQYF.

This clonotype has just a few counts. The chain recombines TRBV2 with TRBJ2-3; D is perhaps TRBD1 (6 bases). The CDR3 spans 14 residues. From germline, CDR1 is SNHLY and CDR2 FYNNEI. Trimming took 9 bases from V and 1 from J, leaving 14 bases between them. The CDR3 sequence is CASWDIARTDTQYF. The CDR3 DNA is TGTGCCAGTTGGGACATCGCGCGCACAGATACGCAGTATTTT.

This clonotype was detected a few times. The rearrangement uses TRBV5-1 and TRBJ2-3, with a tentative D call TRBD1 (6 bases). Trimming cost V 4 bases and J 2 bases, with 14 bases left between them. The V gene's germline CDR1 is SGHRS and CDR2 YFSETQ. This CDR3 comprises 15 residues. The CDR3 bases are TGCGCCAGCAGCAGCGGACAGCGGCCCACAGATACGCAGTATTTT. Translation gives CASSSGQRPTDTQYF.

This clonotype showed up many times. The chain joins TRBV2 to TRBJ2-7; D call uncertain. Trimming shortened V by 6 bases and J by 0 bases, and 15 bases separated the two germline ends. This CDR3 is built from 15 residues. In germline, CDR1 is SNHLY, CDR2 FYNNEI. CDR3 nucleotide sequence: TGTGCCAGCAGCTCCTTAGGCGTCAGCTCCTACGAGCAGTACTTC. Its protein product is CASSSLGVSSYEQYF.

J is TRBJ2-3 and V is TRBV28; the match to TRBD2 covers 11 bases. V dropped 7 bases and J dropped 3; count of bases not matched to a gene: 9. The CDR3 totals 16 residues. The V gene's germline CDR1 is MDHEN and CDR2 SYDVKM. The CDR3 DNA reads TGTGCCAGCACTCTACTAGCGGGAGTTAGGACAGATACGCAGTATTTT. Amino acids: CASTLLAGVRTDTQYF.

This clonotype was observed at least ten times. The chain is built from TRBV7-2 and TRBJ2-3, with 9 bases fitting TRBD1. The CDR3 runs 15 residues. CDR1 SGHTA and CDR2 FQGNSA come from the germline V gene. The ends lost 3 bases at V and 4 bases at J; junction bases unmatched: 5. The CDR3 region has the DNA TGTGCCAGCAGCTTCGACAGGGGGAGTTCAGATACGCAGTATTTT. Translation gives CASSFDRGSSDTQYF.

The rearrangement links TRBV12-3 or TRBV12-4 to TRBJ2-7; the D gene is possibly TRBD1 (5 bases). The CDR3 runs 12 residues. V lost 5 bases to trimming and J lost 9 bases, with 14 bases between them. CDR3 loop: CASSLPGIGQYF. The CDR3 nucleotides are TGTGCCAGCAGTCTGCCAGGGATAGGGCAGTACTTC.

J is TRBJ1-1 and V is TRBV5-1; no clear D. The CDR3 runs 15 residues. The V end lost 4 bases, the J end lost 0 bases, and 13 bases lay between the germline ends. Germline V CDR1 and CDR2: SGHRS, YFSETQ. DNA of the CDR3: TGCGCCAGCAGCCTTATAGCCTCCATGAACACTGAAGCTTTCTTT. As protein: CASSLIASMNTEAFF. The full variable domain, rest sourced from reference TRBV5-1 and TRBJ1-1, is KAGVTQTPRYLIKTRGQQVTLSCSPISGHRSVSWYQQTPGQGLQFLFEYFSETQRNKGNFPGRFSGRQFSNSRSEMNVSTLELGDSALYLCASSLIASMNTEAFFGQGTRLTVV.

Many counts were recorded for this clonotype. The V gene is TRBV7-9, the J gene TRBJ2-7, with a weak D call TRBD1 (6 bases). V gave up 5 bases and J gave up 1 base, with 12 bases separating them. The CDR3 length is 14 residues. The germline V gene has CDR1 SEHNR and CDR2 FQNEAQ (reference sequence). The CDR3 DNA reads TGTGCCAGCAGCCCGGGAACAGGGTCCTACGAGCAGTACTTC. It translates to CASSPGTGSYEQYF.

A few counts support this clonotype. This chain uses TRBV18 with TRBJ2-5; D call uncertain. Trimming pared 2 bases from V and 3 bases from J, leaving 7 bases between. This CDR3 region has 13 residues. CDR1 KGHSH and CDR2 LQKENI come from the germline V gene. The chain's CDR3 is CASSPMGKETQYF. CDR3 in DNA: TGTGCCAGCTCACCAATGGGGAAAGAGACCCAGTACTTC.

This chain uses TRBV15 with TRBJ1-6, with 8 nucleotides matching TRBD1. With V trimmed by 2 bases and J by 6 bases, 3 bases remained unmatched. This CDR3 contains 15 residues. Germline CDR1 LNHNV, CDR2 YYDKDF (reference sequence). The CDR3, as DNA: TGTGCCACCAGCAGAAGGACAGGGAGTAATTCACCCCTCCACTTT. This gives the protein CATSRRTGSNSPLHF.

This clonotype was recorded many times. The CDR3 spells CASSLTTGASGNTIYF. The CDR3 DNA sequence: TGTGCCAGCAGCTTAACAACAGGGGCCTCTGGAAACACCATATATTTT. The V call is TRBV7-9, the J call TRBJ1-3; TRBD1 matches at 7 bases. The V segment lost 2 bases and the J segment 0 bases; nucleotides outside the gene matches: 4. The germline V gene has CDR1 SEHNR and CDR2 FQNEAQ (reference sequence). There are 16 residues in the CDR3.

There are a few counts of this clonotype. The rearrangement links TRBV30 to TRBJ2-7; tentatively, D is TRBD1 or TRBD2 (6 bases each). Per the germline V gene, CDR1 is GTSNPN and CDR2 is SVGIG (reference sequence). V lost 3 bases and J 3 bases, leaving 21 bases between the germline ends. The CDR3 loop spans 16 amino acids. The CDR3 protein is CAWSTSGAAAHYEQYF. The DNA for the CDR3 is TGTGCCTGGAGCACCTCGGGGGCCGCCGCTCACTACGAGCAGTACTTC. Supplemented by reference TRBV30 and TRBJ2-7, the full variable domain reads SQTIHQWPATLVQPVGSPLSLECTVEGTSNPNLYWYRQAAGRGLQLLFYSVGIGQISSEVPQNLSASRPQDRQFILSSKKLLLSDSGFYLCAWSTSGAAAHYEQYFGPGTRLTVT.

In nucleotides, the CDR3 is TGCAGCGTGGCACAGCGTACTGGAAACACCATATATTTT. As protein: CSVAQRTGNTIYF. The V gene is TRBV29-1, the J gene TRBJ1-3, with D unresolved. CDR3 length equals 13 residues. V was shortened by 6 bases and J by 2 bases, with 11 bases between the two germline ends. Germline-derived CDR1 and CDR2 are SQVTM and ANQGSEA.

This chain joins TRBV29-1 and TRBJ1-2; a possible D gene is TRBD1 (6 bases). Per the germline V gene, CDR1 is SQVTM and CDR2 is ANQGSEA. This CDR3 is 14 amino acids long. The V and J ends lost 0 bases and 3 bases respectively, with 11 bases between them. The CDR3 sequence: CSVEDGRQDYGYTF. The CDR3 DNA reads as TGCAGCGTTGAAGATGGTCGACAGGACTATGGCTACACCTTC.

As regards this clonotype: An end of the junction does not agree with germline; a read error may underlie this. The chain employs TRBV10-3 and TRBJ2-1; no clear D gene. Germline assignment: CDR1 ENHRY and CDR2 SYGVKD. The CDR3 totals 12 residues. The CDR3 region has the DNA TGTGCCATCCGTGACCTATACAATGAGCAGTTCTTC. Protein: CAIRDLYNEQFF.

The chain is built from TRBV28 and TRBJ1-1, with TRBD1 as a possible D gene (5 bases). CDR1 is MDHEN and CDR2 is SYDVKM in the germline V gene. The germline V and J ends were trimmed by 5 bases and 3 bases, with 10 bases remaining between them. The CDR3 covers 13 residues. CDR3 nucleotide sequence: TGTGCCAGCAGTACCCCAGGGTACACTGAAGCTTTCTTT. Protein: CASSTPGYTEAFF. Using reference TRBV28 and TRBJ1-1 for the parts outside the CDR3, the full variable domain is DVKVTQSSRYLVKRTGEKVFLECVQDMDHENMFWYRQDPGLGLRLIYFSYDVKMKEKGDIPEGYSVSREKKERFSLILESASTNQTSMYLCASSTPGYTEAFFGQGTRLTVV.

This clonotype was picked up a small number of times. This chain connects TRBV20-1 to TRBJ2-2; TRBD2 matches at 8 bases. V shed 2 bases, J shed 7 bases, and the junction held 6 bases outside the gene matches. Germline-derived CDR1 and CDR2 are DFQATT and SNEGSKA (reference sequence). CDR3 length: 14 amino acids. CDR3 sequence (DNA): TGCAGTGCTAGAAGGCGGGAGGTCGGCGGGGAGCTGTTTTTT. Translating it yields CSARRREVGGELFF.

This chain links TRBV4-1 with TRBJ1-1; 8 positions match TRBD1. The CDR3 is made up of 15 amino acids. The V and J ends lost 1 base and 0 bases, in that order; junction bases with no gene match: 1. Germline CDR1 and CDR2: MGHRA and YSYEKL. The CDR3 reads CASSQGDRMNTEAFF. As DNA, the CDR3 is TGCGCCAGCAGCCAAGGGGACAGGATGAACACTGAAGCTTTCTTT.

This clonotype occurred many times. This sequence joins TRBV6-1 and TRBJ2-1; D not certain. V was shortened by 6 bases and J by 4 bases, with 13 bases between the two germline ends. Germline V gene sequence: CDR1 MNHNS, CDR2 SASEGT. This CDR3 spans 14 amino acids. The CDR3 region has the DNA TGTGCCAGCAGGGCATACACCGGATACAATGAGCAGTTCTTC. Translation gives CASRAYTGYNEQFF.

The chain employs TRBV2 and TRBJ2-1; the D gene is possibly TRBD2 (6 bases). CDR1 SNHLY and CDR2 FYNNEI come from the germline V gene. This CDR3 is built from 14 residues. Trimming pared 8 bases from V and 7 bases from J, leaving 18 bases between. In DNA form, the CDR3 reads TGTGCCAGCTTCTCTAGCATCGCGGGAAATGAGCAGTTCTTC. Translated: CASFSSIAGNEQFF.

The V gene is TRBV14, the J gene TRBJ1-5; no clear D gene. The CDR3 is 13 amino acids. Trimming took 0 bases from V and 9 from J, leaving 9 bases between them. Germline V gene data show CDR1 as SGHDN and CDR2 as FVKESK. As DNA, the CDR3 is TGTGCCAGCAGCCAAGAACTTGGGAGGCCCCAGCATTTT. Residues: CASSQELGRPQHF.

This chain joins TRBV28 and TRBJ1-6; D gene ambiguous. This CDR3 region has 14 residues. The V end was cut by 7 bases, the J end by 6 bases, with 13 bases between. Germline V lookup: CDR1 MDHEN, CDR2 SYDVKM. The CDR3 bases are TGTGCCAGCACGGTCAAACGGGGTAATTCACCCCTCCACTTT. Residues: CASTVKRGNSPLHF. The full variable domain, its missing parts supplied by reference TRBV28 and TRBJ1-6, is DVKVTQSSRYLVKRTGEKVFLECVQDMDHENMFWYRQDPGLGLRLIYFSYDVKMKEKGDIPEGYSVSREKKERFSLILESASTNQTSMYLCASTVKRGNSPLHFGNGTRLTVT.

This clonotype has a count of ten or more. V gene TRBV7-9 combines with J gene TRBJ2-7; 11 positions agree with TRBD1. In germline, CDR1 is SEHNR, CDR2 FQNEAQ (reference sequence). The CDR3 consists of 15 residues. V lost 5 bases and J lost 4; bases outside the gene matches: 7. The DNA for the CDR3 is TGTGCCAGCAGCCCGGGTGGGACAGGGGGGTACGAGCAGTACTTC. It translates to CASSPGGTGGYEQYF.